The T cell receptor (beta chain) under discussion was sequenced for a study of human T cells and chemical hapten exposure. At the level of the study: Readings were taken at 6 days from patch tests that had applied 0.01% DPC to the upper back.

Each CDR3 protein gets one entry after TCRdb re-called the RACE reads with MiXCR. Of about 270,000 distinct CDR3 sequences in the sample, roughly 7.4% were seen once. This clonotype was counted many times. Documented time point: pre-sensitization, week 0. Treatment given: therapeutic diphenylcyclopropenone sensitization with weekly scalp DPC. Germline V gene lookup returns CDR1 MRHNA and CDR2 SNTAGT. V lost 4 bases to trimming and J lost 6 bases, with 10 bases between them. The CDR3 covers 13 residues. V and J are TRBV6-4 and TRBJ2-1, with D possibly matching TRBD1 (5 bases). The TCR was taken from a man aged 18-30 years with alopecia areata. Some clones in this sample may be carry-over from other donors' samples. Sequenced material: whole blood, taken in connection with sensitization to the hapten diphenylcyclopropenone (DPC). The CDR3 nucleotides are TGTGCCAGCAGTGTCAGGGTTAGCAATGAGCAGTTCTTC. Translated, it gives CASSVRVSNEQFF.